The present T cell receptor beta chain was sequenced within a study of blood T cell repertoires in COVID-19. V trimming: 1 base; J trimming: 9 bases; junction bases outside the gene matches: 6. Germline assignment: CDR1 SGHDT and CDR2 YYEEEE. The CDR3 is 15 amino acids. Produced via immunoSEQ multiplex PCR; TCRdb's table is partial and in-frame only. The table lists some 200,000 clones, around nine tenths of them singletons. The V gene is TRBV5-6, the J gene TRBJ1-6, with TRBD1 matching 8 bases. The specimen was peripheral blood. This clonotype was obtained from a middle-aged man with COVID-19, enrolled during active disease. The CDR3 DNA reads as TGTGCCAGCAGCTTGTTCAGGGGGCAAAGTTCACCCCTCCACTTT. Translating it yields CASSLFRGQSSPLHF.